The text below deals with one T cell receptor (beta chain). Its antigen is not known. The sample comes from a study of cytomegalovirus exposure and HLA in healthy donors. Study conclusions and caveats: Within an earlier analysis, most TCR beta V segments proved productive either about 90% or about 30% of the time.

PCR primers comprised 60 Vbeta and 13 Jbeta primers. TCRdb's copy holds only in-frame clones and misses some; the assay was immunoSEQ multiplex PCR. The sample totals around 100,000 clones; its top ten clones hold 0.55% to 0.6%. The clonotype originates from a man in his fifties in good health and CMV-seronegative. Sequences were obtained from PBMCs.

The DNA for the CDR3 is TGTGCCAGCAGTGTTTCGGGAGGAGGACAGAACACTGAAGCTTTCTTT. It yields the protein CASSVSGGGQNTEAFF. The chain is built from TRBV2 and TRBJ1-1; D is perhaps TRBD1 (5 bases). The CDR3 is made up of 16 amino acids. The ends were cut back, 4 bases at V and 1 base at J, with 16 bases in the middle. The V gene's germline CDR1 is SNHLY and CDR2 FYNNEI.